What follows are 8 T cell receptor beta chains derived from one specimen sequenced in a study of STAT5B mutations in CD4+ large granular lymphocyte leukemia. Libraries were prepared by immunoSEQ multiplex PCR; TCRdb keeps only in-frame clonotypes and omits some of them. Of about 24,000 clones listed, approximately 75% are singletons. The material sequenced was CD4+ T cells from blood buffy coats. The receptors were sampled from a human donor in good health.

The chain couples TRBV5-1 to TRBJ2-5; D perhaps matches TRBD1 (6 bases). CDR1 is SGHRS and CDR2 is YFSETQ in the germline V gene. The CDR3 totals 15 residues. V lost 2 bases, J lost 5 bases, and 16 bases lay in between. CDR3 sequence reads: CASSFGSTGAETQYF. CDR3 DNA: TGCGCCAGCAGCTTTGGCTCGACAGGTGCTGAGACCCAGTACTTC.

The chain employs TRBV5-1 and TRBJ1-3; possible D gene TRBD1, 5 bases. The V gene lost 0 bases and the J gene lost 0 bases, with 7 bases spanning the gap. Per the germline V gene, CDR1 is SGHRS and CDR2 is YFSETQ. The CDR3 length is 15 residues. CDR3 in DNA: TGCGCCAGCAGCTTGGGACAGATCTCTGGAAACACCATATATTTT. It translates to CASSLGQISGNTIYF.

The chain couples TRBV2 to TRBJ1-6; unclear D gene. Deletions cut 0 bases from V and 0 bases from J, with 12 bases between. This CDR3 has 18 residues. In germline, CDR1 is SNHLY, CDR2 FYNNEI. The CDR3 loop is CASSEAQRLRSYNSPLHF. CDR3 coding DNA: TGTGCCAGCAGTGAAGCGCAACGTCTCCGCTCCTATAATTCACCCCTCCACTTT.

J is TRBJ2-1 and V is TRBV7-9; 12 positions match TRBD2. Germline V gives CDR1 SEHNR, CDR2 FQNEAQ (reference sequence). Trimming removed 5 bases from V and 8 bases from J; junction bases left unmatched: 10. The CDR3 sequence is 16 residues long. The DNA for the CDR3 is TGTGCCAGCAGCCAGGGGCTAGCGGGGGGGCTCGATGAGCAGTTCTTC. It codes for CASSQGLAGGLDEQFF.

This chain joins TRBV30 and TRBJ1-1; a possible D gene is TRBD1 (5 bases). CDR1 is GTSNPN and CDR2 is SVGIG in the germline V gene (reference sequence). The V and J ends lost 3 bases and 2 bases respectively, with 10 bases between them. This CDR3 region has 13 residues. The CDR3 reads CAWRAGDNTEAFF. The CDR3 nucleotides are TGTGCCTGGAGAGCTGGGGACAACACTGAAGCTTTCTTT.

The J gene is TRBJ1-1, the V gene TRBV14; no firm D call. Trimming left V 4 bases short and J 6 bases short, with 9 bases between. Germline CDR1 is SGHDN and CDR2 is FVKESK. The length of the CDR3 is 12 residues. The CDR3 spells CASSLGPAEAFF. The CDR3 DNA reads TGTGCCAGCAGCCTCGGCCCGGCTGAAGCTTTCTTT.

A note on this clone: The same CDR3 also results from other DNA sequences found in this sample. The chain combines TRBV14 with TRBJ2-7; 7 bases are a match to TRBD1. The CDR3 is 15 residues long. The trim removed 4 bases at V and 4 bases at J, leaving 10 bases unmatched. Germline lookup yields CDR1 SGHDN and CDR2 FVKESK. CDR3 coding DNA: TGTGCCAGCAGCCCCCCGGGACAGCCCTTATACGAGCAGTACTTC. Translation gives CASSPPGQPLYEQYF.

The genes are TRBV11-2 and TRBJ2-1, with 8 bases identical to TRBD2. CDR3 length equals 14 residues. Germline CDR1 and CDR2: SGHAT and FQNNGV. Losses at the gene ends were 0 bases for V and 10 bases for J; bases not matched to a gene: 5. In nucleotides, the CDR3 is TGTGCCAGCAGCTTAGACCCTAGCGGGTCCGAGCAGTTCTTC. It yields the protein CASSLDPSGSEQFF. Full variable domain (outside the CDR3, taken from reference TRBV11-2 and TRBJ2-1): EAGVAQSPRYKIIEKRQSVAFWCNPISGHATLYWYQQILGQGPKLLIQFQNNGVVDDSQLPKDRFSAERLKGVDSTLKIQPAKLEDSAVYLCASSLDPSGSEQFFGPGTRLTVL.